The 25 T cell receptor beta chains below come from one sample, sequenced in a study of shared clonotypes between healthy human individuals (dated by TCRdb to about 2020). Receptor libraries were prepared by the immunoSEQ multiplex PCR assay. TCRdb limited this immuneACCESS table to in-frame rearrangements with V and J called. A share of clones is missing; checked studies link under half to unresolved V genes, and the rest is unexplained. The sample records a few hundred thousand clones, about 96% of which are singletons. The ten largest clonotypes hold 0.045% to 0.07% of the sample. Sequencing was performed on naive CD4+ T cells sorted from blood. This specimen's cell subset or site label, per the study, means: CD45RA+ positively selected. The receptor source for this set is a woman in her twenties or thirties in good health.

This clone came up once. The rearrangement links TRBV28 to TRBJ2-6; TRBD2 is a possible D gene (5 bases). Germline CDR1 MDHEN, CDR2 SYDVKM. V was trimmed by 3 bases and J by 4 bases, leaving 10 bases between them. The CDR3 consists of 15 residues. The CDR3 coding sequence is TGTGCCAGCAGTTTGGGAGCCACCGGGGCCAACGTCCTGACTTTC. Encoded protein: CASSLGATGANVLTF.

This chain uses TRBV5-1 with TRBJ2-7, with D hard to call. Trimming took off 0 bases at V and 0 bases at J, with 10 bases between the two ends. The CDR3 has 15 residues. Germline V CDR1 and CDR2: SGHRS, YFSETQ. In nucleotides, the CDR3 is TGCGCCAGCAGCTTGGACCCGGGCAACTCCTACGAGCAGTACTTC. Protein product: CASSLDPGNSYEQYF.

J is TRBJ1-1 and V is TRBV25-1, with D unresolved. The CDR3 loop spans 13 amino acids. CDR1 MGHDK and CDR2 SYGVNS come from the germline V gene. Trimming removed 5 bases at V and 3 bases at J, with 10 bases between. The CDR3 region has the DNA TGTGCCAGCAGTTCCCCCGGATACACTGAAGCTTTCTTT. Translating gives CASSSPGYTEAFF.

The rearrangement links TRBV6-5 to TRBJ1-5; the D is unclear. This CDR3 is 14 amino acids long. V lost 6 bases, J lost 3 bases, and 12 bases lay in between. Germline V gives CDR1 MNHEY, CDR2 SVGAGI. CDR3 coding DNA: TGTGCCAGCAGCGGTGGACGGTTCAATCAGCCCCAGCATTTT. Protein: CASSGGRFNQPQHF.

The gene calls are TRBV28 and TRBJ2-3; the match to TRBD2 covers 8 bases. Trimming at V came to 6 bases and at J to 11 bases, leaving 25 bases not matched to a gene. Per the germline V gene, CDR1 is MDHEN and CDR2 is SYDVKM. This CDR3 is built from 18 residues. The CDR3 nucleotides read TGTGCCAGCAGGGGGGGTTCGACACCCAAATCCATCAGCGGGAGGCAGTATTTT. Its translation is CASRGGSTPKSISGRQYF.

The chain joins TRBV6-1 to TRBJ2-1; 7 bases line up with TRBD2. Germline CDR1 is MNHNS and CDR2 is SASEGT. With 3 bases clipped from V and 6 bases from J, the junction kept 8 bases outside the gene matches. This CDR3 has 15 amino acids. The chain's CDR3 is CASSETSPVVNEQFF. The CDR3 DNA reads as TGTGCCAGCAGTGAGACTAGCCCAGTCGTCAATGAGCAGTTCTTC.

The chain employs TRBV28 and TRBJ1-1; TRBD1 matches 9 bases. The CDR3 extends over 15 amino acids. Germline CDR1 MDHEN, CDR2 SYDVKM. V shed 5 bases, J shed 1 base, and the junction held 5 bases outside the gene matches. The CDR3: CASSPGTGQNTEAFF. In DNA, the CDR3 is TGTGCCAGCAGTCCAGGGACAGGGCAGAACACTGAAGCTTTCTTT.

As for this clone: Other DNA sequences in this specimen translate into the identical CDR3. The chain recombines TRBV18 with TRBJ1-4; 9 nucleotides align to TRBD1. From germline, CDR1 is KGHSH and CDR2 LQKENI. The CDR3 consists of 15 residues. Unmatched junction bases numbered 3, after V lost 3 bases and J lost 4 bases. The CDR3 region has the DNA TGTGCCAGCTCACCGCCGGGACAGGGTAATGAAAAACTGTTTTTT. Amino acid sequence: CASSPPGQGNEKLFF.

The chain combines TRBV5-1 with TRBJ2-3, with 9 nucleotides matching TRBD1. Trimming at V came to 0 bases and at J to 6 bases, leaving 11 bases not matched to a gene. The CDR3 is made up of 17 amino acids. Germline values: CDR1 SGHRS, CDR2 YFSETQ. For the CDR3, the DNA is TGCGCCAGCAGCTTGGCCGCCGGGACAGGGCCTTTGGATACGCAGTATTTT. Protein: CASSLAAGTGPLDTQYF.

The CDR3 region is CASSLGLGVDQETQYF. CDR3 coding DNA: TGCGCCAGCAGCTTAGGGCTTGGGGTAGACCAAGAGACCCAGTACTTC. The chain recombines TRBV5-1 with TRBJ2-5; D is uncertain. With 2 bases removed from V and 0 bases from J, the gap between germline ends came to 14 bases. Germline CDR1 is SGHRS and CDR2 is YFSETQ. The CDR3 is 16 residues long.

The rearrangement links TRBV28 to TRBJ1-5; TRBD1 might be the D (6 bases). The length of the CDR3 is 15 residues. The germline gives CDR1 MDHEN, CDR2 SYDVKM. Trimming removed 9 bases at V and 7 bases at J, with 22 bases between. CDR3 amino acids: CASVTGQWEMQPQHF. In DNA, the CDR3 is TGTGCCAGTGTTACAGGGCAGTGGGAAATGCAGCCCCAGCATTTT.

The gene calls are TRBV19 and TRBJ1-2, with no clear D. V was trimmed by 3 bases and J by 5 bases, leaving 10 bases between them. Germline V gene lookup returns CDR1 LNHDA and CDR2 SQIVND (reference sequence). The CDR3 totals 13 residues. CDR3 sequence reads: CASSIPGPYGYTF. The CDR3 nucleotides are TGTGCCAGTAGTATCCCAGGACCGTATGGCTACACCTTC.

This rearrangement joins TRBV7-3 to TRBJ2-3, with D hard to call. Trimming took off 6 bases at V and 2 bases at J, with 9 bases between the two ends. Germline-derived CDR1 and CDR2 are SGHTA and FQGTGA. The CDR3 is 13 amino acids. CDR3 DNA: TGTGCCAGCAGTTATGCCCCCACAGATACGCAGTATTTT. This encodes CASSYAPTDTQYF.

The chain links TRBV23-1 to TRBJ2-5; D perhaps matches TRBD2 (9 bases). TRBV23-1 is an ORF, with its function uncertain. The V end lost 0 bases, the J end lost 0 bases, and 35 bases lay between the germline ends. The CDR3 extends over 24 amino acids. CDR3 protein: CASSQSGAGGEFCGRAPYQETQYF. For the CDR3, the DNA is TGCGCCAGCAGTCAATCGGGGGCAGGGGGCGAATTTTGCGGGAGGGCCCCCTACCAAGAGACCCAGTACTTC.

The genes are TRBV7-2 and TRBJ2-3, with D uncertain. Trimming took off 1 base at V and 0 bases at J, with 11 bases between the two ends. Germline-derived CDR1 and CDR2 are SGHTA and FQGNSA. There are 16 residues in the CDR3. In DNA, the CDR3 is TGTGCCAGCAGCTTAGAACTCGCTCCTAGCACAGATACGCAGTATTTT. Protein sequence: CASSLELAPSTDTQYF.

In DNA form, the CDR3 reads TGTGCCAGCTCACCTAAATCGACCGGGAGGGCCTCCGGGGAGCTGTTTTTT. Its protein is CASSPKSTGRASGELFF. The V call is TRBV18, the J call TRBJ2-2, with 8 bases identical to TRBD2. V trimming: 3 bases; J trimming: 6 bases; junction bases outside the gene matches: 12. Germline loops: CDR1 KGHSH, CDR2 LQKENI. This CDR3 contains 17 residues.

The chain employs TRBV27 and TRBJ1-4; no firm D call. The CDR3 is made up of 14 amino acids. V lost 4 bases and J 10 bases, leaving 16 bases between the germline ends. Germline V CDR1 and CDR2: MNHEY, SMNVEV (reference sequence). The CDR3 here is CASSSDGLEGKLFF. CDR3 sequence (DNA): TGTGCCAGCAGTTCGGACGGACTAGAAGGAAAACTGTTTTTT.

This chain links TRBV15 with TRBJ2-5; the match to TRBD2 covers 10 bases. The J call may be in error: the DNA end matches TRBJ2-7 better. Looked up from germline, CDR1 is LNHNV and CDR2 is YYDKDF (reference sequence). CDR3 size: 17 residues. The CDR3 DNA follows: TGTGCCACCAGCAGACCCCGGGGCCTAGCGGGAGTGTACGAGCAGTACTTC. It codes for CATSRPRGLAGVYEQYF.

The CDR3 DNA sequence: TGTGCCATCAGTGAGTCCGCGGACAGGGTGCATCAGCCCCAGCATTTT. Protein: CAISESADRVHQPQHF. The J gene is TRBJ1-5, the V gene TRBV10-3; TRBD1 aligns across 8 bases. CDR1 is ENHRY, CDR2 SYGVKD, per germline. V lost 0 bases, J lost 5 bases, and 6 bases stayed unmatched. The CDR3 totals 16 residues.

The chain links TRBV6-5 to TRBJ2-7; D may match TRBD1 or TRBD2 (5 bases each). V lost 8 bases and J 7 bases, leaving 21 bases between the germline ends. The germline CDR1 and CDR2 sequences are MNHEY and SVGAGI. The length of the CDR3 is 14 residues. CDR3 nucleotide sequence: TGTGCCAGCTCCCCGGACTTCATGTCAGGGGAGCAGTACTTC. Amino acids: CASSPDFMSGEQYF.

The chain carries TRBV7-2 and TRBJ2-3, with TRBD2 identical over 16 bases. V gave up 5 bases and J gave up 1 base; unmatched junction bases: 3. The germline gives CDR1 SGHTA, CDR2 FQGNSA. The CDR3 is made up of 17 amino acids. CDR3 region: CASSPGTSGRGTDTQYF. CDR3 sequence (DNA): TGTGCCAGCAGCCCCGGGACTAGCGGGAGGGGCACAGATACGCAGTATTTT. Full variable domain (rest looked up from reference TRBV7-2 and TRBJ2-3): GAGVSQSPSNKVTEKGKDVELRCDPISGHTALYWYRQSLGQGLEFLIYFQGNSAPDKSGLPSDRFSAERTGGSVSTLTIQRTQQEDSAVYLCASSPGTSGRGTDTQYFGPGTRLTVL.

This chain connects TRBV5-1 to TRBJ1-3; D not resolved. Looked up from germline, CDR1 is SGHRS and CDR2 is YFSETQ. The CDR3 runs 15 residues. V lost 4 bases and J 0 bases, leaving 11 bases between the germline ends. Here the CDR3 reads CASSRVDPSGNTIYF. The CDR3 DNA reads as TGCGCCAGCAGCCGCGTAGACCCCTCTGGAAACACCATATATTTT.

Notes on this clone: This same CDR3 is encoded by further DNA sequences in the sample. The chain uses TRBV28 and TRBJ2-3; the D is unclear. From germline, CDR1 is MDHEN and CDR2 SYDVKM. Between the trimmed V and J ends, which lost 3 bases and 1 base, there was a span of 5 bases. This CDR3 spans 13 amino acids. This chain's CDR3 is CASSFFGTDTQYF. DNA of the CDR3: TGTGCCAGCAGTTTTTTCGGCACAGATACGCAGTATTTT.

The J gene is TRBJ2-7, the V gene TRBV7-9, with 9 positions matching TRBD2. This CDR3 comprises 15 residues. Losses at the gene ends were 7 bases for V and 1 base for J; bases not matched to a gene: 8. Germline assignment: CDR1 SEHNR and CDR2 FQNEAQ (reference sequence). The CDR3 spells CASTLAGLNSYEQYF. CDR3 coding DNA: TGTGCCAGCACCCTAGCGGGACTAAATTCCTACGAGCAGTACTTC.

The chain joins TRBV18 to TRBJ2-5; 7 nucleotides align to TRBD1. Germline V CDR1 and CDR2: KGHSH, LQKENI. The CDR3 loop spans 17 amino acids. V shed 3 bases, J shed 7 bases, and the junction held 17 bases outside the gene matches. This CDR3 reads CASSPLGTDNQSGTQYF. The CDR3 DNA sequence: TGTGCCAGCTCACCCTTAGGGACAGACAATCAATCAGGGACCCAGTACTTC. Supplemented by reference TRBV18 and TRBJ2-5, the full variable domain reads NAGVMQNPRHLVRRRGQEARLRCSPMKGHSHVYWYRQLPEEGLKFMVYLQKENIIDESGMPKERFSAEFPKEGPSILRIQQVVRGDSAAYFCASSPLGTDNQSGTQYFGPGTRLLVL.